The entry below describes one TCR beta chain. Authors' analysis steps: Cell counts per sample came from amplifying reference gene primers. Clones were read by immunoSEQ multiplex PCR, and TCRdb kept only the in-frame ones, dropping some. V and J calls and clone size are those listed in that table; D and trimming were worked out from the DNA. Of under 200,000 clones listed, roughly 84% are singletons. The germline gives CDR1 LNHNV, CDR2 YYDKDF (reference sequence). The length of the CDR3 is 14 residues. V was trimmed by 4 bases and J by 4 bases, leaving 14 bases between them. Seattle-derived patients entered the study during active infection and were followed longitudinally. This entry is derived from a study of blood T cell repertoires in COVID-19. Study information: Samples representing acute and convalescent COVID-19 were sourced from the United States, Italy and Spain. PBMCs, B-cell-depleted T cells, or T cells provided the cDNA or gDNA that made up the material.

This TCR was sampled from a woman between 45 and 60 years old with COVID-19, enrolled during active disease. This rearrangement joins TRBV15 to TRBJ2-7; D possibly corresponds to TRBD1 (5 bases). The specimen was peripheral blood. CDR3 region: CATSTSRGVYEQYF. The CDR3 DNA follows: TGTGCCACCAGCACTTCAAGGGGCGTATACGAGCAGTACTTC. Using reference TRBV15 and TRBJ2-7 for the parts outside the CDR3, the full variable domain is DAMVIQNPRYQVTQFGKPVTLSCSQTLNHNVMYWYQQKSSQAPKLLFHYYDKDFNNEADTPDNFQSRRPNTSFCFLDIRSPGLGDTAMYLCATSTSRGVYEQYFGPGTRLTVT.